This passage covers 32 T cell receptor beta chains from one sample sequenced in a study of T cells expressing NK-cell markers. No DNA is given; TCRdb re-called the 5' RACE reads and lists each CDR3 protein once. The sample table sets out 550,000 to 600,000 distinct CDR3 sequences. The sequencing input was blood T cells: a sorted CD56 or NKG2C T cell subset, CD4+ or CD8+ T cells, or bulk PBMC T cells (not recorded which). The receptors were sampled from a man between 18 and 35 years old in good health.

J is TRBJ2-2 and V is TRBV9. Germline lookup yields CDR1 SGDLS and CDR2 YYNGEE. The CDR3 sequence is 13 residues long. CDR3 sequence reads: CASTGQNTGELFF.

J is TRBJ1-1 and V is TRBV15; TCRdb selects TRBD1, and the lack of DNA leaves this call unchecked. The CDR3 totals 16 residues. Germline V lookup: CDR1 LNHNV, CDR2 YYDKDF (reference sequence). CDR3 amino acids: CATSSRLTGGNTEAFF.

V and J are TRBV14 and TRBJ2-1; TCRdb calls TRBD1, which cannot be checked without DNA. The CDR3 is 13 amino acids. The germline V gene encodes CDR1 SGHDN and CDR2 FVKESK. CDR3 loop: CASSQGLGGALFF.

V is TRBV12-3 or TRBV12-4 and J is TRBJ2-2; TCRdb's D call of TRBD2 is untestable without DNA. The CDR3 extends over 14 amino acids. This CDR3 reads CASLTGVRTGELFF.

This sequence joins TRBV18 and TRBJ1-1. CDR1 and CDR2 (germline): KGHSH, LQKENI. CDR3 length: 13 residues. CDR3 in amino acids: CASSAEISTEAFF.

The chain employs TRBV15 and TRBJ2-1; there is no DNA to check the TCRdb D call of TRBD2. The CDR3 contains 18 residues. CDR1 is LNHNV, CDR2 YYDKDF, per germline (reference sequence). CDR3 protein: CATSLDHRTSGRRDEQFF.

The chain carries TRBV12-3 or TRBV12-4 and TRBJ2-3. The CDR3 length is 16 residues. The CDR3 region is CASSLSDFGDTDTQYF.

The chain uses TRBV5-1 and TRBJ1-2. CDR3 length: 14 amino acids. Germline V gene lookup returns CDR1 SGHRS and CDR2 YFSETQ. The CDR3 is CASSRHLLEDGYTF.

The gene calls are TRBV11-1 and TRBJ2-6; TCRdb selects TRBD2, and the lack of DNA leaves this call unchecked. Germline CDR1 and CDR2: SGHAT and FQDESV (reference sequence). The CDR3 loop spans 19 amino acids. The CDR3 spells CASSPSRLAGGPGANVLTF.

The chain has TRBV12-3 or TRBV12-4 and TRBJ1-1. The CDR3 sequence is 12 residues long. Here the CDR3 reads CASSPRTLPAFF.

The chain couples TRBV7-2 to TRBJ2-7; checking the TCRdb D call of TRBD2 is not possible without DNA. This CDR3 contains 14 residues. Germline loops: CDR1 SGHTA, CDR2 FQGNSA. The CDR3: CASSLLAGGYEQYF.

This sequence joins TRBV7-3 and TRBJ2-5; TCRdb returns TRBD1, unconfirmable since there is no DNA. The germline gives CDR1 SGHTA, CDR2 FQGTGA. The CDR3 contains 14 residues. This CDR3 reads CASSPHGQGGTQYF.

V usage is TRBV18 and J usage is TRBJ2-5. Germline CDR1 reads KGHSH; CDR2 reads LQKENI. The CDR3 is made up of 14 amino acids. The CDR3 loop reads CASSPLGEAETQYF. The complete variable domain, with remaining parts taken from reference TRBV18 and TRBJ2-5, reads NAGVMQNPRHLVRRRGQEARLRCSPMKGHSHVYWYRQLPEEGLKFMVYLQKENIIDESGMPKERFSAEFPKEGPSILRIQQVVRGDSAAYFCASSPLGEAETQYFGPGTRLLVL.

The chain combines TRBV7-4 with TRBJ2-1; without DNA, the TCRdb call of TRBD2 cannot be checked. The CDR3 is 17 amino acids. From germline, CDR1 is SGHVT and CDR2 SQSDAQ. CDR3 in amino acids: CASSLAPRPSSYNEQFF.

The chain joins TRBV5-6 to TRBJ1-3; without DNA, the TCRdb call of TRBD1 cannot be checked. The CDR3 spans 14 residues. The germline gives CDR1 SGHDT, CDR2 YYEEEE. Here the CDR3 reads CASSADRFRNTIYF. Combining the CDR3 with reference TRBV5-6 and TRBJ1-3 gives the whole variable domain DAGVTQSPTHLIKTRGQQVTLRCSPKSGHDTVSWYQQALGQGPQFIFQYYEEEERQRGNFPDRFSGHQFPNYSSELNVNALLLGDSALYLCASSADRFRNTIYFGEGSWLTVV.

This sequence joins TRBV3-1 and TRBJ2-1; TCRdb's D gene call, TRBD2, goes unchecked for lack of DNA. Germline values: CDR1 LGHDT, CDR2 YNNKEL (reference sequence). The CDR3 spans 11 residues. This CDR3 reads CATRTVNEQFF.

CDR3 sequence: CASSQRGENEQFF. The genes are TRBV27 and TRBJ2-1; checking the TCRdb D call of TRBD1 is not possible without DNA. The CDR3 runs to 13 residues. Germline CDR1 and CDR2: MNHEY and SMNVEV (reference sequence).

The J gene is TRBJ2-7, the V gene TRBV27; the TCRdb call, TRBD1, lacks DNA for checking. The CDR3 length is 16 residues. Looked up from germline, CDR1 is MNHEY and CDR2 is SMNVEV (reference sequence). The CDR3 loop is CASSLARTGEGYEQYF.

This rearrangement joins TRBV5-1 to TRBJ2-7; TCRdb proposes TRBD1, but this gene call is untestable without DNA. From germline, CDR1 is SGHRS and CDR2 YFSETQ. This CDR3 spans 15 amino acids. The chain's CDR3 is CASSLVTGGEYEQYF.

V usage is TRBV6-1 and J usage is TRBJ2-7. Germline-derived CDR1 and CDR2 are MNHNS and SASEGT. The CDR3 has 15 residues. The CDR3 sequence: CASSNRHAYSYEQYF.

The rearrangement uses TRBV29-1 and TRBJ2-1. Germline V gene sequence: CDR1 SQVTM, CDR2 ANQGSEA. The CDR3 runs 12 residues. The CDR3 loop is CSVGYNLDEQFF.

The chain carries TRBV20-1 and TRBJ1-5; the D call of TRBD1 rests on TCRdb alone, since no DNA is present to check it. The germline V gene encodes CDR1 DFQATT and CDR2 SNEGSKA (reference sequence). This CDR3 has 16 residues. The CDR3 is CSATTARGLGNQPQHF.

This chain uses TRBV4-2 with TRBJ2-1; TCRdb names TRBD2, which stays unverified in the absence of DNA. This CDR3 contains 13 residues. Germline V gene data show CDR1 as LGHNA and CDR2 as YNFKEQ. CDR3 sequence reads: CASSQASRNEQFF.

This chain links TRBV20-1 with TRBJ2-5; without DNA, the TCRdb call of TRBD2 cannot be checked. Germline V gene lookup returns CDR1 DFQATT and CDR2 SNEGSKA (reference sequence). This CDR3 spans 15 amino acids. CDR3 protein: CSASPPSGKKETQYF.

This CDR3 reads CASSLTSGTKNIQYF. The V call is TRBV12-3 or TRBV12-4, the J call TRBJ2-4; TCRdb returns TRBD2, unconfirmable since there is no DNA. This CDR3 spans 15 amino acids.

The chain has TRBV6-1 and TRBJ2-2; with no DNA, the TCRdb D assignment of TRBD2 cannot be verified. Looked up from germline, CDR1 is MNHNS and CDR2 is SASEGT. The CDR3 extends over 16 amino acids. This CDR3 reads CASSRSQGTITGELFF.

V usage is TRBV2 and J usage is TRBJ2-1; the TCRdb D gene call, TRBD2, has no DNA to confirm it. This CDR3 contains 16 residues. Germline CDR1 and CDR2: SNHLY and FYNNEI. The CDR3 is CASIKRDSGRQNEQFF. Looking up the rest from reference TRBV2 and TRBJ2-1 gives the full variable domain: EPEVTQTPSHQVTQMGQEVILRCVPISNHLYFYWYRQILGQKVEFLVSFYNNEISEKSEIFDDQFSVERPDGSNFTLKIRSTKLEDSAMYFCASIKRDSGRQNEQFFGPGTRLTVL.

The rearrangement uses TRBV29-1 and TRBJ2-1; the TCRdb call, TRBD1, lacks DNA for checking. The CDR3 extends over 13 amino acids. The germline CDR1 and CDR2 sequences are SQVTM and ANQGSEA. CDR3 residues: CSDMEGAGREQFF.

This chain links TRBV5-5 with TRBJ2-2; TCRdb reports TRBD1, a call that lacks DNA to check it against. The CDR3 extends over 17 amino acids. Looked up from germline, CDR1 is SGHKS and CDR2 is YYEKEE (reference sequence). This chain's CDR3 is CASSLAGTTRNTGELFF.

The chain combines TRBV7-2 with TRBJ1-2; there is no DNA to check the TCRdb D call of TRBD1. The CDR3 spans 14 residues. CDR1 is SGHTA, CDR2 FQGNSA, per germline. The CDR3 is CASSQRTRTYGYTF.

This chain links TRBV7-9 with TRBJ2-7; TCRdb's D call, TRBD1, is unchecked because there is no DNA. Germline CDR1 SEHNR, CDR2 FQNEAQ (reference sequence). The CDR3 is 18 amino acids. The CDR3 is CASSLSVNRGQGLSEQYF.

The gene calls are TRBV10-3 and TRBJ2-1; TCRdb's assignment of TRBD2 cannot be checked, as there is no DNA. This CDR3 contains 18 residues. Germline V gene sequence: CDR1 ENHRY, CDR2 SYGVKD. The CDR3 loop is CAIRPGLAGGPFINEQFF.